The 14 T cell receptor beta chains below were found in one sample sequenced in a study of Ad26.COV2.S vaccination and SARS-CoV-2 variants. The assay was immunoSEQ multiplex PCR, and TCRdb's table has in-frame clones only and misses some. The table has 500,000 or so clones, roughly 85% seen once. Treatment described: 19 received Ad26.COV2.S at low or high dose, single or two shots; about 5 received placebo; per-sample allocation not given. Repertoires come from day 63 after the first vaccine or placebo injection. This specimen was peripheral blood, taken in a trial of Ad26.COV2.S vaccine versus placebo. The receptors were gathered from a person between 18 and 60 years old who received the Ad26.COV2.S COVID-19 vaccine or a placebo.

This chain joins TRBV6-5 and TRBJ2-2; the D gene could be TRBD1 or TRBD2 (5 bases each). From germline, CDR1 is MNHEY and CDR2 SVGAGI. Trimming pared 6 bases from V and 6 bases from J, leaving 14 bases between. CDR3 length: 14 residues. This CDR3 is CASRGPHRSGELFF. DNA of the CDR3: TGTGCCAGCAGGGGACCCCACCGGTCCGGGGAGCTGTTTTTT.

The J gene is TRBJ2-5, the V gene TRBV21-1. TRBV21-1 counts as a pseudogene. CDR3 length: 16 residues. CDR3 sequence reads: CASSKSYPNTEETQYF. The CDR3, as DNA: TGTGCCAGCAGCAAATCGTACCCGAACACGGAAGAGACCCAGTACTTC.

The CDR3 coding sequence is TGTGCCTGGGGCAGACCGAACACTGAAGCTTTCTTT. It encodes CAWGRPNTEAFF. V and J are TRBV30 and TRBJ1-1; no definite D call. V lost 5 bases, J lost 1 base, and 8 bases lay in between. The CDR3 spans 12 residues. The germline gives CDR1 GTSNPN, CDR2 SVGIG (reference sequence).

The V gene is TRBV7-2, the J gene TRBJ2-3; D perhaps matches TRBD2 (7 bases). From germline, CDR1 is SGHTA and CDR2 FQGNSA. The V end was cut by 1 base, the J end by 2 bases, with 16 bases between. CDR3 length equals 17 residues. CDR3 coding DNA: TGTGCCAGCAGCTTAGGTACCGGCGGGGGCTACACAGATACGCAGTATTTT. Protein sequence: CASSLGTGGGYTDTQYF.

V is TRBV6-5 and J is TRBJ2-7, with D tentatively TRBD2 (6 bases). CDR1 and CDR2 from the germline V gene are MNHEY and SVGAGI. CDR3 length equals 14 residues. V was pared by 7 bases and J by 0 bases, with 13 bases between. The CDR3: CASNPGRSSYEQYF. The CDR3 nucleotides read TGTGCCAGCAATCCTGGGAGGAGCTCCTACGAGCAGTACTTC.

The chain recombines TRBV3-1 (or the pseudogene TRBV3-2) with TRBJ1-6; 7 nucleotides line up with TRBD1. Losses at the gene ends were 9 bases for V and 8 bases for J; bases not matched to a gene: 13. The CDR3 length is 15 residues. The germline V gene encodes CDR1 LGHDT and CDR2 YNNKEL (reference sequence). The CDR3 DNA is TGTGCCAGTGAGTCAGGACAGGCCCGTCATTCACCCCTCCACTTT. Translated, it gives CASESGQARHSPLHF.

The chain employs TRBV5-4 and TRBJ1-2; tentatively, D is TRBD1 (5 bases). With 3 bases removed from V and 1 base from J, the gap between germline ends came to 16 bases. Germline V gene data show CDR1 as SGHNT and CDR2 as YYREEE (reference sequence). The CDR3 spans 16 residues. The CDR3 sequence: CASSSEVRVNNYGYTF. Written as DNA, the CDR3 is TGTGCCAGCAGCTCGGAAGTCAGGGTGAATAACTATGGCTACACCTTC.

V gene TRBV27 combines with J gene TRBJ2-2, with a possible D match to TRBD1 (6 bases). Trimming cost V 7 bases and J 1 base, with 10 bases left between them. Germline values: CDR1 MNHEY, CDR2 SMNVEV (reference sequence). The CDR3 runs 14 residues. CDR3 DNA sequence: TGTGCCAGCAAGGGACAAAAGAACACCGGGGAGCTGTTTTTT. Its protein is CASKGQKNTGELFF.

The chain is built from TRBV4-2 and TRBJ1-3; 8 nucleotides align to TRBD1. CDR3 size: 18 residues. Germline trimming cut 0 bases from V and 1 base from J; bases unmatched to any gene: 8. The germline V gene has CDR1 LGHNA and CDR2 YNFKEQ. The CDR3 sequence: CASSQEVGTGPSGNTIYF. CDR3 nucleotides: TGTGCCAGCAGCCAAGAGGTGGGGACAGGTCCGTCTGGAAACACCATATATTTT.

This clone was counted a single time. J is TRBJ2-7 and V is TRBV4-3; D remains ambiguous. The CDR3 is 13 residues long. V dropped 5 bases and J dropped 1 base, with 9 bases sitting between them. Germline assignment: CDR1 LGHNA and CDR2 YSLEER. DNA of the CDR3: TGCGCCAGCAGCTCATGGGCGTCCTACGAGCAGTACTTC. It encodes CASSSWASYEQYF.

The V gene is TRBV6-5, the J gene TRBJ1-1; TRBD1 agrees at 7 bases. Unmatched junction bases numbered 19, after V lost 7 bases and J lost 11 bases. The CDR3 has 15 amino acids. CDR1 MNHEY and CDR2 SVGAGI come from the germline V gene. CDR3 protein: CASTSLPGQTAGAFF. CDR3 nucleotides: TGTGCCAGCACCTCGCTACCGGGACAGACGGCCGGGGCTTTCTTT.

The V and J genes are TRBV21-1 and TRBJ1-5; the table's D gene call, TRBD1, was not cross checked with the DNA. TRBV21-1 has pseudogene status. The CDR3 loop spans 15 amino acids. In DNA, the CDR3 is TGTGCCAGCAGCAACCGGGACAGCTGCCATGGGCCCCAGCATTTT. Translation gives CASSNRDSCHGPQHF.

The rearrangement joins TRBV29-1 to TRBJ1-3; D may be TRBD1 (5 bases). This CDR3 is 15 amino acids long. V was trimmed by 6 bases and J by 4 bases, leaving 19 bases between them. Looked up from germline, CDR1 is SQVTM and CDR2 is ANQGSEA. The CDR3, as DNA: TGCAGCGTCACATACACCGTCGGGGCCGGAAACACCATATATTTT. Its protein product is CSVTYTVGAGNTIYF.

The chain is built from TRBV5-5 and TRBJ1-4; D not resolved. Germline-derived CDR1 and CDR2 are SGHKS and YYEKEE (reference sequence). This CDR3 region has 14 residues. The V gene lost 1 base and the J gene lost 5 bases, with 9 bases spanning the gap. Written as DNA, the CDR3 is TGTGCCAGCAGCTTGCGAGACGGCAATGAAAAACTGTTTTTT. Amino acid sequence: CASSLRDGNEKLFF.